This TCR beta chain was identified in a study of shared clonotypes between healthy human individuals. Across the whole study: Three CD4 naive, three CD4 memory, two CD8 naive and one CD8 memory plate were used per donor. Broader study findings: Approximately 5% was the fraction of naive CD4 clonotypes found shared across a few donors.

V lost 0 bases and J lost 2, with 7 bases in between. CDR1 and CDR2 from the germline V gene are MGHRA and YSYEKL. The CDR3 loop spans 14 amino acids. This clone was seen only a few times. Antigen: not known. Other DNA sequences from this sample encode an identical CDR3 as well. Naive CD8 cells were CD45RO-negative, positively selected for CCR7, excluding terminally differentiated effector memory CD45RA+ cells. The genomic DNA of each subset was split evenly across several immunoSEQ plates. Sequencing used immunoSEQ multiplex PCR; TCRdb keeps in-frame clones, though not all of them. The data show some 2,100,000 clones, about 93% seen once.

This sequence originates from a man aged 18 to 29 in good health. Some clones in this sample may be carry-over from other donors' samples. The chain joins TRBV4-1 to TRBJ1-2; D remains unclear. Material for sequencing was naive CD8+ T cells from PBMCs. CDR3 in DNA: TGCGCCAGCAGCCAAGATAGACTCAACTATGGCTACACCTTC. Its translation: CASSQDRLNYGYTF.